Listed here are 9 T cell receptor beta chains from one sample, sequenced in a study of regulatory T cells in long-lasting Graves disease. Libraries of TCR beta came from iRepertoire HTBI primers plus Arm-PCR of CDR3 regions. TCRdb reanalysed the multiplex PCR reads using MiXCR and keeps one entry per CDR3 protein. The data contain some 280,000 distinct CDR3 sequences, 22% of them singletons. As to time point: persistent/refractory GD, antithyroid drugs over 5 years with positive TRAb. Preparation of the TCR library used RNA extracted from PBMCs. This sample comprised peripheral blood mononuclear cells (PBMCs), obtained when the disease was refractory, from a patient treated with antithyroid drugs. Receptor source: a female donor with Graves disease.

This clonotype was recorded a few times. V usage is TRBV11-1 and J usage is TRBJ2-5; the D gene is possibly TRBD2 (5 bases). Germline lookup yields CDR1 SGHAT and CDR2 FQDESV (reference sequence). V lost 4 bases, J lost 4 bases, and 16 bases lay in between. The CDR3 contains 15 residues. The CDR3 region is CASSWETGFGETQYF. CDR3 coding DNA: TGTGCCAGCAGCTGGGAAACGGGGTTCGGAGAGACCCAGTACTTC.

This clonotype was observed many times. This rearrangement joins TRBV2 to TRBJ2-5; TRBD2 matches at 8 bases. Trimming took 10 bases from V and 1 from J; bases not matched to a gene: 5. The CDR3 runs 13 residues. CDR1 is SNHLY and CDR2 is FYNNEI in the germline V gene. This CDR3 is CANGGDSQETQYF. The CDR3 nucleotides are TGTGCCAACGGGGGGGACTCCCAAGAGACCCAGTACTTC. The variable domain in full, with the rest retrieved from reference TRBV2 and TRBJ2-5, is EPEVTQTPSHQVTQMGQEVILRCVPISNHLYFYWYRQILGQKVEFLVSFYNNEISEKSEIFDDQFSVERPDGSNFTLKIRSTKLEDSAMYFCANGGDSQETQYFGPGTRLLVL.

The chain carries TRBV12-3 or TRBV12-4 and TRBJ1-3, with 7 bases aligning to TRBD1. This CDR3 contains 14 residues. J was trimmed by 3 bases and V by 6 bases; bases with no gene match: 5. CDR3 sequence (DNA): TGTGCCAGCAGACCCACAGGGGTTGGAAACACCATATATTTT. Amino acids: CASRPTGVGNTIYF.

This chain joins TRBV18 and TRBJ2-7, with D tentatively TRBD1 or TRBD2 (5 bases each). This CDR3 spans 13 amino acids. Trimming took 3 bases from V and 3 from J, leaving 9 bases between them. Germline V gene lookup returns CDR1 KGHSH and CDR2 LQKENI. The DNA of the CDR3 is TGTGCCAGCTCACCCGGGACCCTCTACGAGCAGTACTTC. It specifies CASSPGTLYEQYF.

This clonotype has at least ten counts. The chain's CDR3 is CASSQDPGDSRSYEQYF. As DNA, the CDR3 is TGTGCCAGCAGCCAAGATCCCGGGGACAGTCGCTCCTACGAGCAGTACTTC. The V gene is TRBV3-1, the J gene TRBJ2-7; 7 bases agree with TRBD1. J gave up 0 bases and V 0 bases, and 8 bases lay outside the gene matches. Germline values: CDR1 LGHDT, CDR2 YNNKEL (reference sequence). This CDR3 has 17 amino acids.

This clonotype was counted ten times or more. A much larger clonotype is one base distant, so this may be a read error. The chain recombines TRBV27 with TRBJ2-5; the D gene is possibly TRBD1 (5 bases). CDR3 size: 13 residues. Germline V gives CDR1 MNHEY, CDR2 SMNVEV (reference sequence). V gave up 2 bases and J gave up 1 base, with 5 bases separating them. This chain's CDR3 is CASSLRGQETQYF. DNA of the CDR3: TGTGCCAGCAGTTTAAGGGGCCAAGAGACCCAGTACTTC.

This clonotype showed up just a few times. The genes are TRBV6-2 or TRBV6-3 and TRBJ2-5; 11 bases are a match to TRBD1. Per germline, CDR1 MNHEY and CDR2 SVGEGT. The ends lost 2 bases at V and 6 bases at J; junction bases unmatched: 5. CDR3 length: 15 amino acids. CDR3 residues: CASSYEDRGLKTQYF. In DNA, the CDR3 is TGTGCCAGCAGTTACGAGGACAGGGGGCTTAAGACCCAGTACTTC.

In nucleotides, the CDR3 is TGTGCCAGCAGCTTGGGACAGCGGAGGTCGACCGGGGAGCTGTTTTTT. Its translation: CASSLGQRRSTGELFF. The chain carries TRBV5-4 and TRBJ2-2; D might be TRBD1 or TRBD2, each matching 5 bases. Deletions cut 0 bases from V and 5 bases from J, with 14 bases between. This CDR3 contains 16 residues. The germline CDR1 and CDR2 sequences are SGHNT and YYREEE (reference sequence).

The V gene is TRBV4-3, the J gene TRBJ1-1, with D maybe TRBD1 (6 bases). Germline-derived CDR1 and CDR2 are LGHNA and YSLEER. V lost 0 bases to trimming and J lost 10 bases, with 18 bases between them. CDR3 length: 15 residues. DNA for the CDR3: TGCGCCAGCAGCCAAGATGTTGGGCAAGGACAGCGAGCTTTCTTT. This encodes CASSQDVGQGQRAFF.